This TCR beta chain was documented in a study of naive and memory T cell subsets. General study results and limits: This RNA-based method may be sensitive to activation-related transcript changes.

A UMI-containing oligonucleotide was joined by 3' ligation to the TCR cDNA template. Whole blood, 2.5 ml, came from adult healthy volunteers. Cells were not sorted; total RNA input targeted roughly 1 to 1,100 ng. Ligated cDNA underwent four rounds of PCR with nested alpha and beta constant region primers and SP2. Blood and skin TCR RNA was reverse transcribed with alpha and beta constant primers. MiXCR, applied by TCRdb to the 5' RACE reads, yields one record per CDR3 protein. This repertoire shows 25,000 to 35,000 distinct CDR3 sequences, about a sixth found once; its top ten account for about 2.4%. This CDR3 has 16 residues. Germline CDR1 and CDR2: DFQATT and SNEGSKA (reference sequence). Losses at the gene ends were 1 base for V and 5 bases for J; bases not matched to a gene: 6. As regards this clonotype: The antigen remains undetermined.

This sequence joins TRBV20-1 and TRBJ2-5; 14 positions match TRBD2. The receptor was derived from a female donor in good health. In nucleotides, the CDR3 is TGCAGTGCTAGAGCAGGACTAGCGGGGGGATGGGAGACCCAGTACTTC. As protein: CSARAGLAGGWETQYF.